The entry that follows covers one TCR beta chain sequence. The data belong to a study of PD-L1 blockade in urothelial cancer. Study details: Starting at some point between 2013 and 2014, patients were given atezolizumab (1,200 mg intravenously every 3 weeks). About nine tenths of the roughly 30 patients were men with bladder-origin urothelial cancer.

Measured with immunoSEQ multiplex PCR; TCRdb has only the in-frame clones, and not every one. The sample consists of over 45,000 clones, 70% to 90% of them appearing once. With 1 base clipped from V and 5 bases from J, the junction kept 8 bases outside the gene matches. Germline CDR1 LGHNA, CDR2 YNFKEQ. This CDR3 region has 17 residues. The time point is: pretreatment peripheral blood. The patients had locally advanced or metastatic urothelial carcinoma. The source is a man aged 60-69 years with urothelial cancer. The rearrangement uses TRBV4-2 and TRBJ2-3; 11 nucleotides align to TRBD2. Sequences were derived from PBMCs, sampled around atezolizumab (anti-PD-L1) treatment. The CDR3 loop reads CASSQVATSGAGDTQYF. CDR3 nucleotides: TGTGCCAGCAGCCAAGTTGCGACTAGCGGGGCCGGAGATACGCAGTATTTT.